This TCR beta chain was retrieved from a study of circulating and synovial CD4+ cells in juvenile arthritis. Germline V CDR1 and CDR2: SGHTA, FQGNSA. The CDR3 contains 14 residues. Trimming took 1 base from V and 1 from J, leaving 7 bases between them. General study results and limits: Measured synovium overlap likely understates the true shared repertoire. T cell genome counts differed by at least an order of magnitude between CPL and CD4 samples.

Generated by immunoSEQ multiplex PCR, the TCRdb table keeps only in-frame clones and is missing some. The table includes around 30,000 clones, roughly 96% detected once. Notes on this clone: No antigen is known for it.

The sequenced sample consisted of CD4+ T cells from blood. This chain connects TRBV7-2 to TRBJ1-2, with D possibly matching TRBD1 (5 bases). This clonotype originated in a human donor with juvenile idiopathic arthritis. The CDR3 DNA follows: TGTGCCAGCAGCTTAGAGCAGGGTAACTATGGCTACACCTTC. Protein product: CASSLEQGNYGYTF.